This record covers a single T cell receptor beta chain. During active infection, Seattle patients enrolled and were then monitored through disease. Sequencing used immunoSEQ multiplex PCR; TCRdb keeps in-frame clones, though not all of them. The sample has about 82,000 clones, roughly three quarters seen once; the top ten hold approximately 40%. These data belong to a study of blood T cell repertoires in COVID-19. Study at large: Both acute and convalescent COVID-19 samples were obtained from the United States, Italy and Spain.

The CDR3 contains 19 residues. From germline, CDR1 is SGDLS and CDR2 YYNGEE. Trimming at V came to 4 bases and at J to 0 bases, leaving 11 bases not matched to a gene. Sequenced material: peripheral blood. The TCR sequence derives from a man aged 55-75 years with COVID-19, enrolled during active disease. This chain links TRBV9 with TRBJ2-2; 11 bases line up with TRBD2. This chain's CDR3 is CASSPPPGLAVANTGELFF. In DNA form, the CDR3 reads TGTGCCAGCAGCCCACCGCCGGGACTAGCGGTCGCGAACACCGGGGAGCTGTTTTTT.